This is a list of T cell receptor beta chains from one sample in a study of technical replicates of blood from a few donors. Assay used: immunoSEQ multiplex PCR; TCRdb lists only in-frame clones, some missing. Of under 90,000 clones listed, 85% to 95% are singletons. Sequenced sample: T cells isolated from PBMCs. The receptors come from a human donor in good health. CDR3s include the opening cysteine and the closing phenylalanine or tryptophan. The order of the fields is D gene, clone size, V gene, J gene, CDR3 DNA, CDR3 protein. The D gene is left open where the match is weak. Some rows mark clone size as missing; the rest say once, few, many or name a class of expanded clone.

TRBD1,-,TRBV19,TRBJ1-1,TGTGCCAGTAGTATAGGTACGACAGGGTTCGGCTCCTTCACTGAAGCTTTCTTT,CASSIGTTGFGSFTEAFF
-,-,TRBV5-4,TRBJ1-4,TGTGCCAGCAGCTTGCAAGGAGGCGAAAAACTGTTTTTT,CASSLQGGEKLFF
-,-,TRBV13,TRBJ2-3,TGTGCCAGCAGCTTGAGAACAGGGCCCACAGATACGCAGTATTTT,CASSLRTGPTDTQYF
TRBD2,-,TRBV4-2,TRBJ2-2,TGTGCCAGCAGCCGAAATAGCGGGGGGTTAACCGGGGAGCTGTTTTTT,CASSRNSGGLTGELFF
-,-,TRBV5-6,TRBJ2-1,TGTGCCAGCAGCCCGGCGCAGGGTCGCGGGACCTACAATGAGCAGTTCTTC,CASSPAQGRGTYNEQFF
TRBD2,-,TRBV10-3,TRBJ2-5,TGTGCCATCAGTGAGAGGATCGGACTAGCGGAAGAGACCCAGTACTTC,CAISERIGLAEETQYF
-,-,TRBV7-9,TRBJ2-5,TGTGCCAGCAGCTTGGATGGGACTCAGTACTTC,CASSLDGTQYF
-,-,TRBV6-5,TRBJ1-3,TGTGCCAGCAGTCTTACTTCGGTCTCTGGAAACACCATATATTTT,CASSLTSVSGNTIYF
-,-,TRBV28,TRBJ2-1,TGTGCCAGCAGTCTCCCCCCACTAGTGGAGGACAATGAGCAGTTCTTC,CASSLPPLVEDNEQFF
TRBD1,-,TRBV15,TRBJ1-4,TGTGCCACCAGCAGAGATAGCGGACAGGCTGAAAAACTGTTTTTT,CATSRDSGQAEKLFF
-,-,TRBV6-5,TRBJ1-6,TGTGCCAGCAGTTACCATCCAAATTCACCCCTCCACTTT,CASSYHPNSPLHF
-,once,TRBV19,TRBJ2-3,TGTGCCAGTAGTGACCAGGGCCAGGGCACAGATACGCAGTATTTT,CASSDQGQGTDTQYF
-,-,TRBV5-8,TRBJ1-1,TGTGCCAGCAGTCTCGGGTTGGAAGCTTTCTTT,CASSLGLEAFF
TRBD1,-,TRBV2,TRBJ1-4,TGTGCCAGCAGCCCCGGGACAGGGGGTAAAAAACTGTTTTTT,CASSPGTGGKKLFF
-,-,TRBV30,TRBJ2-3,TGTGCCTGGAGTGTTATCCGAGATACGCAGTATTTT,CAWSVIRDTQYF
-,-,TRBV4-2,TRBJ2-2,TGTGCCAGCAGCCAAAATCAGGGGCAGGCGAACACCGGGGAGCTGTTTTTT,CASSQNQGQANTGELFF
TRBD2,-,TRBV6-1,TRBJ2-3,TGTGCCAGCAAAAACGGGGGGGCTAGCACAGATACGCAGTATTTT,CASKNGGASTDTQYF
-,-,TRBV5-1,TRBJ2-7,TGCGCCAGCAGCTTGGCCGGACTACCGACCTACGAGCAGTACTTC,CASSLAGLPTYEQYF
-,-,TRBV7-6,TRBJ2-5,TGTGCCAGCAGCCACTACAGGGCGGTAAGAGAGACCCAGTACTTC,CASSHYRAVRETQYF
TRBD2,-,TRBV10-3,TRBJ2-1,TGTGCCATCAGTGCTACATCTAGCGGGGGGAGGTTTGAGCAGTTCTTC,CAISATSSGGRFEQFF
-,-,TRBV6-4,TRBJ2-1,TGTGCCAGCAGTCCCGGGACTTACTCCTACAATGAGCAGTTCTTC,CASSPGTYSYNEQFF
-,-,TRBV18,TRBJ2-3,TGTGCCAGCTCACCAAATCAATTGAGGGCAGATACGCAGTATTTT,CASSPNQLRADTQYF
TRBD1,-,TRBV4-1,TRBJ2-7,TGCGCCAGCAGCAAAGGGACAGGGTGGTACTTC,CASSKGTGWYF
-,-,TRBV7-6,TRBJ1-1,TGTGCCAGCAGCTTATACCAGGCTTCTGAAGCTTTCTTT,CASSLYQASEAFF
-,-,TRBV2,TRBJ2-3,TGTGCCAGCCCCACCTCAACTACAGATACGCAGTATTTT,CASPTSTTDTQYF
TRBD1,once,TRBV30,TRBJ1-2,TGTGCCTGGAGGCGGACAGGGGGAGACTATGGCTACACCTTC,CAWRRTGGDYGYTF
TRBD2,-,TRBV4-2,TRBJ2-5,TGTGCCAGCAGCCCCAGGGGACTAGCGGGGCGGGGTGCAGAGACCCAGTACTTC,CASSPRGLAGRGAETQYF
TRBD2,-,TRBV10-3,TRBJ2-2,TGTGCCATCAGCGAACCGGGACTAGCGGGGGTCCAGGGCACCGGGGAGCTGTTTTTT,CAISEPGLAGVQGTGELFF
-,-,TRBV7-2,TRBJ1-1,TGTGCCAGCAGCTTAGCTACTAGTACGCTCTGGGACACTGAAGCTTTCTTT,CASSLATSTLWDTEAFF
-,-,TRBV27,TRBJ2-7,TGTGCCAGCAGTTTGAGGGCGTGGTCCTACGAGCAGTACTTC,CASSLRAWSYEQYF
-,-,TRBV20-1,TRBJ1-2,TGCAGTACCAACATCGGGTATGGCTACACCTTC,CSTNIGYGYTF
-,-,TRBV15,TRBJ2-7,TGTGCCACCAGCAGAGATGGCGGGGCAGCCTACGAGCAGTACTTC,CATSRDGGAAYEQYF
TRBD2,-,TRBV6-5,TRBJ2-1,TGTGCCAGCAGACCCTTTAGCGGGAGAATTTTTGAGCAGTTCTTC,CASRPFSGRIFEQFF
TRBD2,-,TRBV4-1,TRBJ2-4,TGCGCCAGCAGCCGAATAGCGGGAGTGGCCAAAAACATTCAGTACTTC,CASSRIAGVAKNIQYF
TRBD1,-,TRBV4-1,TRBJ1-2,TGCGCCAGCAGCCAAGGGACAGGGAATGGCTACACCTTC,CASSQGTGNGYTF
TRBD1,-,TRBV28,TRBJ1-1,TGTGCCAGCAGGATCTACAGGGGGCGTGGCACTGAAGCTTTCTTT,CASRIYRGRGTEAFF
-,-,TRBV14,TRBJ1-2,TGTGCCAGCAGTTCACGTCTAGGGCCAGGGCATGGCTACACCTTC,CASSSRLGPGHGYTF
-,many,TRBV6-5,TRBJ1-1,TGTGCCAGCAGGGTCGGGACTGCAGACACTGAAGCTTTCTTT,CASRVGTADTEAFF
-,-,TRBV2,TRBJ2-1,TGTGCCAGCCGGGAAGGTATCAATGAGCAGTTCTTC,CASREGINEQFF
-,-,TRBV11-2,TRBJ2-7,TGTGCCAGCAGCTTAGCAGGGACTGACGAGCAGTACTTC,CASSLAGTDEQYF
TRBD2,-,TRBV7-8,TRBJ2-7,TGTGCCAGCAGCCTCCTGGACCCGGGACTAGCGGGGGGGCCAGGGACTTTCTTC,CASSLLDPGLAGGPGTFF
-,once,TRBV6-1,TRBJ1-5,TGTGCCAGCAGTAACGTAGAGAGCAATCAGCCCCAGCATTTT,CASSNVESNQPQHF
TRBD2,once,TRBV18,TRBJ2-1,TGTGCCAGCTCACTGACTAGCGTGGGAGACTACAATGAGCAGTTCTTC,CASSLTSVGDYNEQFF